This T cell receptor (beta chain) was documented in a study of T cell responses to AZD1222 COVID-19 vaccine. Overall study findings and caveats: The donor cohort was predominantly white British with a female majority, and clonal diversity may have been underestimated. Repertoires were obtained solely post-peak T cell response.

This CDR3 contains 14 residues. Deletions cut 3 bases from V and 1 base from J, with 9 bases between. Per germline, CDR1 KGHSH and CDR2 LQKENI. Comment on this clone: The target antigen is unknown.

The assay was immunoSEQ multiplex PCR, and TCRdb's table has in-frame clones only and misses some. This sample yields fewer than 85,000 clones, of which approximately 83% are seen a single time; about 1.3% belongs to the top ten. The chain is built from TRBV18 and TRBJ1-1, with D possibly matching TRBD1 (5 bases). The clonotype originates from an adult who received the AZD1222 COVID-19 vaccine. The input for sequencing was peripheral blood, taken 28 days after the second AZD1222 dose. CDR3 in DNA: TGTGCCAGCTCACCCCAAGACAGGAACACTGAAGCTTTCTTT. This translates into CASSPQDRNTEAFF.